This T cell receptor beta chain was captured in a study of blood T cell repertoires in COVID-19. For the study at large: COVID-19 samples from acute and convalescent phases originated in the United States, Italy and Spain.

Germline-derived CDR1 and CDR2 are MDHEN and SYDVKM. V lost 5 bases and J 2 bases, leaving 11 bases between the germline ends. CDR3 size: 14 residues. Generated by immunoSEQ multiplex PCR, the TCRdb table keeps only in-frame clones and is missing some. The table includes fewer than 250,000 clones, 80% to 90% detected once. The sequenced material came from peripheral blood. The receptor was isolated from a man aged 35 to 55 with acute or convalescent COVID-19. The chain uses TRBV28 and TRBJ2-3, with D possibly matching TRBD2 (6 bases). The chain's CDR3 is CASSPGTFTDTQYF. In DNA, the CDR3 is TGTGCCAGCAGTCCCGGGACTTTCACAGATACGCAGTATTTT.